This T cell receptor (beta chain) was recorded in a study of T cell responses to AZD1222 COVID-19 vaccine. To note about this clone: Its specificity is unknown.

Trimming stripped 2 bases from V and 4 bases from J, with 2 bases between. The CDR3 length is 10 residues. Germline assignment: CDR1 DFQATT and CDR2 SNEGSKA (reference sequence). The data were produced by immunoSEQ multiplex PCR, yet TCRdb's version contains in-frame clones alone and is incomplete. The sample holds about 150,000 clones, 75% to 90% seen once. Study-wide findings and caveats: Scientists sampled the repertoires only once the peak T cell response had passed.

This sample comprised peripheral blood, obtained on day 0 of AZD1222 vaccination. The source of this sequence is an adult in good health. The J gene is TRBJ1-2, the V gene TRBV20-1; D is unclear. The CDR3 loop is CSARIYGYTF. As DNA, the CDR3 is TGCAGTGCTAGAATCTATGGCTACACCTTC.